A selection of T cell receptor beta chains follows, all from one sample in a study of T cells in Graves' hyperthyroidism and ophthalmopathy. From the multiplex PCR reads, TCRdb called clonotypes with MiXCR, one entry per CDR3 protein. The data show around 720,000 distinct CDR3 sequences, with just over 35% seen just once and approximately 31% held by the top ten. The sequencing sample was made of blood. Receptor source: a woman between 35 and 50 years old with Graves' hyperthyroidism. Both conserved end residues are part of each CDR3. Fields, in order: J gene, V gene, CDR3 protein.

TRBJ1-2,TRBV19,CASSIVQTGGYTF
TRBJ2-1,TRBV20-1,CSARDYSSYNEQFF
TRBJ1-2,TRBV5-1,CTSSLGQGTIYGYTF
TRBJ1-6,TRBV25-1,CASRRTGGIPPLHF
TRBJ2-5,TRBV29-1,CSLGGSQETQYF
TRBJ2-2,TRBV7-9,CASSFSGIWTGELFF
TRBJ2-7,TRBV27,CASSPVVLQLQYF
TRBJ2-5,TRBV7-9,CASSLVLRGGETQYF
TRBJ2-7,TRBV20-1,CSAERDAISYEQYF
.,TRBV20-1,CSARTGPAYNEQFF
TRBJ1-2,TRBV19,CASSIAPSGGDNYGYTF
TRBJ1-2,TRBV27,CASTPVVGYGYTF
TRBJ1-5,TRBV19,CASSISLRQPQHF
TRBJ1-5,TRBV2,CASQSGYYSNQPQHF
TRBJ2-6,TRBV9,CASSVGGGGAGANVLTF
TRBJ1-2,TRBV19,CASSGYGYTF